This TCR beta chain was sequenced for a study of radiation and T cells in renal cell carcinoma. Whole-study findings and limits: Top tumor clonotypes rose in blood 2 weeks post-radiation, then contracted.

Stated time point: blood 4 weeks post-SBRT, at nephrectomy. The treatment: 15 Gy SBRT to primary tumor, nephrectomy 4 weeks later. Nephrectomy followed 15 Gy stereotactic body radiation by 4 weeks. After SBRT, blood was collected at 2 and 4 weeks, plus baseline. Clear cell pathology was present in this patient's renal cell carcinoma. Germline CDR1 LNHDA, CDR2 SQIVND (reference sequence). Trimming removed 5 bases at V and 0 bases at J, with 14 bases between. This CDR3 region has 16 residues. The protocol was immunoSEQ multiplex PCR, while the TCRdb copy is restricted to in-frame clones and leaves out a portion. The table includes more than 120,000 clones, 75% to 90% detected once. A note on this clone: What it binds is unknown.

This TCR came from a woman aged 45-59 years with renal cell carcinoma. Sequencing used blood, obtained from a patient whose treatment included radiotherapy and nephrectomy. V and J are TRBV19 and TRBJ1-3; perhaps TRBD1 as D (6 bases). The CDR3 reads CASSLGTSVSGNTIYF. The DNA for the CDR3 is TGTGCCAGTAGTTTGGGGACATCCGTCTCTGGAAACACCATATATTTT.